One sample yielded the 21 T cell receptor beta chains listed below, sequenced in a study of blood T cell repertoires in COVID-19. Sequencing was performed with immunoSEQ multiplex PCR; in TCRdb, only in-frame clones are kept and a portion is missing. Among over 150,000 clones, approximately 83% were seen once, and the ten largest hold 6.5% to 7.5%. The specimen sequenced was peripheral blood. The receptors originated from a woman aged 40-49 years with COVID-19, enrolled during active disease.

The chain is built from TRBV27 and TRBJ1-5, with a weak D call TRBD1 (6 bases). CDR1 is MNHEY, CDR2 SMNVEV, per germline (reference sequence). This CDR3 has 14 residues. Trimming took 6 bases from V and 2 from J, leaving 11 bases between them. The CDR3 is CASRLHRGNQPQHF. CDR3 coding DNA: TGTGCCAGCAGATTACACAGGGGCAATCAGCCCCAGCATTTT.

This sequence joins TRBV7-2 and TRBJ1-1; no firm D call. Germline assignment: CDR1 SGHTA and CDR2 FQGNSA. Trimming took 2 bases from V and 5 from J, leaving 9 bases between them. The CDR3 totals 13 residues. The CDR3 reads CASSLTAATEAFF. CDR3 bases: TGTGCCAGCAGCTTAACGGCAGCGACTGAAGCTTTCTTT.

There are a few counts of this clone. This sequence joins TRBV6-1 and TRBJ1-3, with D unclear. CDR1 and CDR2 (germline): MNHNS, SASEGT. Trimming stripped 0 bases from V and 0 bases from J, with 6 bases between. CDR3 length equals 15 residues. CDR3 in DNA: TGTGCCAGCAGTGAAGCGTTCCGCTCTGGAAACACCATATATTTT. Translation: CASSEAFRSGNTIYF.

The rearrangement links TRBV6-5 to TRBJ1-5; D unclear. The V gene lost 2 bases and the J gene lost 4 bases, with 12 bases spanning the gap. Per the germline V gene, CDR1 is MNHEY and CDR2 is SVGAGI. CDR3 size: 15 residues. The CDR3, as DNA: TGTGCCAGCAGTTACGGCAGCGAGTCTAATCAGCCCCAGCATTTT. Translated, it gives CASSYGSESNQPQHF.

The CDR3 protein is CATSRDQGRNEKLFF. The CDR3 DNA follows: TGTGCCACCAGCAGAGATCAGGGTAGGAATGAAAAACTGTTTTTT. The chain combines TRBV15 with TRBJ1-4, with D possibly TRBD1 on 5 matching bases. Germline V gene sequence: CDR1 LNHNV, CDR2 YYDKDF (reference sequence). The CDR3 contains 15 residues. Trimming shortened V by 0 bases and J by 5 bases, and 10 bases separated the two germline ends.

This clone turned up a few times. The chain joins TRBV7-8 to TRBJ2-2, with 7 positions matching TRBD2. The germline CDR1 and CDR2 sequences are SGHVS and FQNEAQ. The CDR3 consists of 16 residues. V lost 2 bases and J lost 5; bases outside the gene matches: 8. CDR3 in amino acids: CASSLFGLDRTGELFF. Written as DNA, the CDR3 is TGTGCCAGCAGCTTATTCGGACTAGATCGGACCGGGGAGCTGTTTTTT.

The V gene is TRBV19, the J gene TRBJ2-5; D possibly corresponds to TRBD2 (5 bases). With 6 bases removed from V and 0 bases from J, the gap between germline ends came to 14 bases. The CDR3 extends over 15 amino acids. Germline V gene data show CDR1 as LNHDA and CDR2 as SQIVND (reference sequence). The CDR3 sequence: CASSSGGLYQETQYF. The CDR3 region has the DNA TGTGCCAGTAGCTCGGGCGGGCTGTACCAAGAGACCCAGTACTTC.

V and J are TRBV5-1 and TRBJ2-7; D uncertain. Germline V gene data show CDR1 as SGHRS and CDR2 as YFSETQ. This CDR3 region has 15 residues. The ends were cut back, 1 base at V and 0 bases at J, with 11 bases in the middle. The DNA of the CDR3 is TGCGCCAGCAGCTTGAGCGTTGGCAGCTCCTACGAGCAGTACTTC. As protein: CASSLSVGSSYEQYF.

The rearrangement links TRBV9 to TRBJ2-1, with D maybe TRBD2 (6 bases). Germline V gene data show CDR1 as SGDLS and CDR2 as YYNGEE. Trimming pared 3 bases from V and 8 bases from J, leaving 12 bases between. The CDR3 is 13 amino acids. CDR3: CASSATGGHEQFF. The CDR3 nucleotides are TGTGCCAGCAGCGCAACTGGAGGGCATGAGCAGTTCTTC.

The table lists this clone with a few counts. This rearrangement joins TRBV18 to TRBJ1-5, with 10 positions matching TRBD1. CDR1 and CDR2 (germline): KGHSH, LQKENI. CDR3 length: 15 amino acids. V lost 3 bases and J lost 6; bases outside the gene matches: 5. The CDR3 nucleotides are TGTGCCAGCTCACCGGGACAGGGGATTGGTCAGCCCCAGCATTTT. It translates to CASSPGQGIGQPQHF.

A few counts support this clone. V and J are TRBV7-3 and TRBJ2-3; TRBD2 is a possible D gene (6 bases). This CDR3 has 15 amino acids. From germline, CDR1 is SGHTA and CDR2 FQGTGA. V gave up 4 bases and J gave up 4 bases, with 15 bases separating them. The CDR3 sequence: CASSSSAERADTQYF. The CDR3 DNA follows: TGTGCCAGCAGCTCTAGCGCCGAAAGGGCAGATACGCAGTATTTT.

J is TRBJ1-3 and V is TRBV11-2; 7 bases line up with TRBD1. The germline CDR1 and CDR2 sequences are SGHAT and FQNNGV. Germline trimming cut 3 bases from V and 6 bases from J; bases unmatched to any gene: 14. The CDR3 contains 17 residues. The CDR3 protein is CASSLSRGATLENTIYF. CDR3 DNA sequence: TGTGCCAGCAGCTTGTCCAGGGGGGCGACCCTAGAAAACACCATATATTTT.

This chain uses TRBV27 with TRBJ1-5; 8 nucleotides line up with TRBD1. J lost 4 bases, V lost 2 bases, and 1 base had no gene match. This CDR3 comprises 14 residues. Germline-derived CDR1 and CDR2 are MNHEY and SMNVEV (reference sequence). The DNA for the CDR3 is TGTGCCAGCAGTTTAGGGACAGGAAATCAGCCCCAGCATTTT. Amino acids: CASSLGTGNQPQHF.

The chain recombines TRBV19 with TRBJ2-7; 9 nucleotides agree with TRBD1. This CDR3 is 13 amino acids long. Germline CDR1 is LNHDA and CDR2 is SQIVND (reference sequence). V lost 4 bases, J lost 7 bases, and 5 bases stayed unmatched. The CDR3 nucleotides are TGTGCCAGTAGTAACCGGGACAGGGCTGAGCAGTACTTC. This translates into CASSNRDRAEQYF.

This clone was found a few times. The V gene is TRBV19, the J gene TRBJ1-5; TRBD1 might be the D (6 bases). With 10 bases removed from V and 3 bases from J, the gap between germline ends came to 13 bases. The CDR3 contains 13 residues. The germline V gene encodes CDR1 LNHDA and CDR2 SQIVND (reference sequence). CDR3 region: CATADSFNQPQHF. The DNA of the CDR3 is TGTGCCACCGCGGACAGCTTCAATCAGCCCCAGCATTTT.

This chain connects TRBV5-5 to TRBJ1-1, with TRBD1 matching 9 bases. Germline trimming cut 4 bases from V and 7 bases from J; bases unmatched to any gene: 5. The CDR3 sequence is 13 residues long. CDR1 and CDR2 (germline): SGHKS, YYEKEE (reference sequence). CDR3 sequence reads: CASSRHRGHEAFF. For the CDR3, the DNA is TGTGCCAGCAGCCGTCACAGGGGGCATGAAGCTTTCTTT.

The J gene is TRBJ1-3, the V gene TRBV5-1; D unresolved. The CDR3 sequence is 19 residues long. CDR1 and CDR2 from the germline V gene are SGHRS and YFSETQ. V lost 4 bases, J lost 0 bases, and 23 bases lay in between. CDR3 in DNA: TGCGCCAGCAGCCTGATGGCGCGGGGTCCCCTAAGCTCTGGAAACACCATATATTTT. Translated: CASSLMARGPLSSGNTIYF.

The V and J genes are TRBV5-1 and TRBJ1-2; D is unresolved. Trimming stripped 1 base from V and 5 bases from J, with 9 bases between. Germline V lookup: CDR1 SGHRS, CDR2 YFSETQ. This CDR3 is built from 13 residues. CDR3 bases: TGCGCCAGCAGCTTGTGGAACAGTTATGGCTACACCTTC. It yields the protein CASSLWNSYGYTF.

This chain joins TRBV24-1 and TRBJ1-4; the match to TRBD1 covers 8 bases. The germline gives CDR1 KGHDR, CDR2 SFDVKD. V gave up 4 bases and J gave up 0 bases; unmatched junction bases: 0. The CDR3 is made up of 15 amino acids. CDR3 nucleotide sequence: TGTGCCACCAGTGACAGGGGGCCAACTAATGAAAAACTGTTTTTT. Translating gives CATSDRGPTNEKLFF.

This clone was seen only a few times. This sequence joins TRBV7-9 and TRBJ1-5; TRBD1 is a possible D gene (5 bases). CDR3 size: 15 residues. CDR1 and CDR2 (germline): SEHNR, FQNEAQ (reference sequence). Between the trimmed V and J ends, which lost 5 bases and 9 bases, there was a span of 20 bases. CDR3 in amino acids: CASSPVLGEARPQHF. As DNA, the CDR3 is TGTGCCAGCAGCCCCGTATTAGGGGAGGCCCGGCCCCAGCATTTT. The entire variable domain, with the rest obtained from reference TRBV7-9 and TRBJ1-5, is as follows: DTGVSQNPRHKITKRGQNVTFRCDPISEHNRLYWYRQTLGQGPEFLTYFQNEAQLEKSRLLSDRFSAERPKGSFSTLEIQRTEQGDSAMYLCASSPVLGEARPQHFGDGTRLSIL.

The CDR3 protein is CATSDYSGTGPFSNQPQHF. CDR3 sequence (DNA): TGTGCCACCAGTGATTATAGCGGGACAGGGCCGTTTAGCAATCAGCCCCAGCATTTT. The chain is built from TRBV24-1 and TRBJ1-5; 9 bases align to TRBD1. There are 19 residues in the CDR3. J lost 0 bases, V lost 2 bases, and 10 bases had no gene match. Germline-derived CDR1 and CDR2 are KGHDR and SFDVKD.